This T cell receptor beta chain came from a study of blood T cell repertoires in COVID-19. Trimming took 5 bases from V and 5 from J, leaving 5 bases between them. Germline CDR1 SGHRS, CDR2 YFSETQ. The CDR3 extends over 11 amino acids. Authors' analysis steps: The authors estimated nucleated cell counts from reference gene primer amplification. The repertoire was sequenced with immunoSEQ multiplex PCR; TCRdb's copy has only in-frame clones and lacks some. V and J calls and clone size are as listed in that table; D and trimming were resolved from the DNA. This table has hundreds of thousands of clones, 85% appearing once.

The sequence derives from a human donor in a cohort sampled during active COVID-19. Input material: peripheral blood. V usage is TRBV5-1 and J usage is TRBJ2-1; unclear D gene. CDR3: CASRANNEQFF. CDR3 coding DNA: TGCGCCAGCAGGGCCAACAATGAGCAGTTCTTC.